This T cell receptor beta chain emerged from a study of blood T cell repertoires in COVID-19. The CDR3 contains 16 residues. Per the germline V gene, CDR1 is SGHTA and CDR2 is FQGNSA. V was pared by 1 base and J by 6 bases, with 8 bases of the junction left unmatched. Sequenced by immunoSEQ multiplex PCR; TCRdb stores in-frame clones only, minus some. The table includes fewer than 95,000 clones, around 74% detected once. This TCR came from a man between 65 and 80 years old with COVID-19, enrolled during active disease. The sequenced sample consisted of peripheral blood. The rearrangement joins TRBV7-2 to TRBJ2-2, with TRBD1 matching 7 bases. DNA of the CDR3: TGTGCCAGCAGCTTAGACAGGACAGGAGTCGCCGGGGAGCTGTTTTTT. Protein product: CASSLDRTGVAGELFF.